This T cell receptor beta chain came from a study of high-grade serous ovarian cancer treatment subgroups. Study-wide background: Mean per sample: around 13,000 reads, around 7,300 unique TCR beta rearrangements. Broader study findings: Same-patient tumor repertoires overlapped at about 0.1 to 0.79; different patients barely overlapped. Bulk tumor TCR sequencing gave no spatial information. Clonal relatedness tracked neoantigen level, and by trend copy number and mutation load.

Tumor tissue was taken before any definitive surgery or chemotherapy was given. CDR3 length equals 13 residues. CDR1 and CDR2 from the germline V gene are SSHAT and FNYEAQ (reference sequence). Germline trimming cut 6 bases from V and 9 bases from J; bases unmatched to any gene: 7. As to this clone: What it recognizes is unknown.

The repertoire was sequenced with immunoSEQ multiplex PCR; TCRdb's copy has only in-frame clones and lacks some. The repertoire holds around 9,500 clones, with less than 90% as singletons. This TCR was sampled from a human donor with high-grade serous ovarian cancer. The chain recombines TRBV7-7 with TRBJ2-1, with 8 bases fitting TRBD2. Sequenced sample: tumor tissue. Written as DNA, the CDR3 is TGTGCCAGCAGTCCGACTAGCGAGGGTGAGCAGTTCTTC. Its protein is CASSPTSEGEQFF.